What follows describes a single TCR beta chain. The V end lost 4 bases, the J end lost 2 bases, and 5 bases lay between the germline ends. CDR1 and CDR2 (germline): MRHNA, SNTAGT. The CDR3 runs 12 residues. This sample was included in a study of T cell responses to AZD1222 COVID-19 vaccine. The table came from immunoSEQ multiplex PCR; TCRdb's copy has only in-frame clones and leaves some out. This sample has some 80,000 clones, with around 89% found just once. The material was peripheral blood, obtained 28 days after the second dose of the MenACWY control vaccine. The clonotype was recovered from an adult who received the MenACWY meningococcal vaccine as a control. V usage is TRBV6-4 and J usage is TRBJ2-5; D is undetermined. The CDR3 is CASSGLQETQYF. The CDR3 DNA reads TGTGCCAGCAGTGGGTTACAAGAGACCCAGTACTTC.